The 7 T cell receptor beta chains given below trace back to one sample, sequenced in a study of CD8 T cells in Susac syndrome. The RNA input was about 0.45 to 1 ug, and it was reverse transcribed with random hexamers. Each CDR3 protein is one row after TCRdb ran MiXCR on the immunoSEQ multiplex PCR reads. This sample has more than 150,000 distinct CDR3 sequences; around 95% occur once, and the top ten carry 0.15%. Input material: CD8+ T cells from PBMCs. The receptors stem from a human donor with multiple sclerosis.

The CDR3 loop reads CSASLVAGATDTQYF. CDR3 sequence (DNA): TGCAGTGCTAGTCTCGTGGCGGGGGCCACAGATACGCAGTATTTT. The chain is built from TRBV20-1 and TRBJ2-3; the D gene is possibly TRBD2 (7 bases). CDR1 DFQATT and CDR2 SNEGSKA come from the germline V gene (reference sequence). The CDR3 totals 15 residues. With 3 bases removed from V and 2 bases from J, the gap between germline ends came to 15 bases.

This chain joins TRBV29-1 and TRBJ2-3; D unclear. The CDR3 contains 10 residues. V lost 4 bases, J lost 12 bases, and 11 bases lay in between. The germline gives CDR1 SQVTM, CDR2 ANQGSEA. The CDR3 sequence: CSVVVFFQYF. CDR3 coding DNA: TGCAGCGTTGTTGTCTTTTTCCAGTATTTT.

This chain joins TRBV6-5 and TRBJ2-3; tentatively, D is TRBD2 (5 bases). Germline V gene sequence: CDR1 MNHEY, CDR2 SVGAGI. CDR3 size: 14 residues. Trimming shortened V by 2 bases and J by 4 bases, and 10 bases separated the two germline ends. CDR3 protein: CASSYEARADTQYF. Here the CDR3 DNA reads TGTGCCAGCAGTTACGAGGCGAGGGCAGATACGCAGTATTTT.

This chain connects TRBV30 to TRBJ1-1; the D is unclear. V was trimmed by 4 bases and J by 2 bases, leaving 11 bases between them. This CDR3 spans 13 amino acids. Germline CDR1 reads GTSNPN; CDR2 reads SVGIG (reference sequence). CDR3 sequence: CAWIFAANTEAFF. DNA for the CDR3: TGTGCCTGGATCTTCGCAGCAAACACTGAAGCTTTCTTT.

V and J are TRBV12-3 or TRBV12-4 and TRBJ2-3, with TRBD1 matching over 8 bases. The CDR3 totals 14 residues. The trim removed 5 bases at V and 1 base at J, leaving 2 bases unmatched. DNA for the CDR3: TGTGCCAGCAGTCCGGGACAGGGCACAGATACGCAGTATTTT. It is translated as CASSPGQGTDTQYF.

This chain connects TRBV5-6 to TRBJ2-7; 8 bases are a match to TRBD1. This CDR3 spans 13 amino acids. Germline V gene lookup returns CDR1 SGHDT and CDR2 YYEEEE. V gave up 3 bases and J gave up 5 bases; unmatched junction bases: 4. CDR3: CASSWDRFDEQYF. CDR3 nucleotide sequence: TGTGCCAGCAGCTGGGACAGGTTTGACGAGCAGTACTTC.

The chain recombines TRBV2 with TRBJ2-6, with D tentatively TRBD2 (6 bases). Deletions cut 9 bases from V and 0 bases from J, with 15 bases between. Germline-derived CDR1 and CDR2 are SNHLY and FYNNEI. The CDR3 is 16 amino acids. CDR3 in DNA: TGTGCCAGGTGGGACTTCGAGGCCTCTGGGGCCAACGTCCTGACTTTC. Protein sequence: CARWDFEASGANVLTF.